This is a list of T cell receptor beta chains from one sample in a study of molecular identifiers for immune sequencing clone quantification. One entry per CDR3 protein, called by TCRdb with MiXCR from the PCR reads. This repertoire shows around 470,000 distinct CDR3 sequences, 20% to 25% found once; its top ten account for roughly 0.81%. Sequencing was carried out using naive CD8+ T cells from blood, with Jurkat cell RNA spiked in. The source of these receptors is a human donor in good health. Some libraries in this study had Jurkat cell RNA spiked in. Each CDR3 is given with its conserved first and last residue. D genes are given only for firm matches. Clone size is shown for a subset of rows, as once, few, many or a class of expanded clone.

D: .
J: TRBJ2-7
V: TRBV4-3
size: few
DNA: TGCGCCAGCAGCCAAAGTTTGATAGTAGGACCCTACTCCTACGAGCAGTACTTC
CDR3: CASSQSLIVGPYSYEQYF

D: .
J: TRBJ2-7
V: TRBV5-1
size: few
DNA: TGCGCCAGCAGCTTGCAGGGACCGAATACCTACGAGCAGTACTTC
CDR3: CASSLQGPNTYEQYF

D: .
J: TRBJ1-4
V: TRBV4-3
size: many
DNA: TGCGCCAGCAGCCAAGTCTGGGGCTCTAATGAAAAACTGTTTTTT
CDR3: CASSQVWGSNEKLFF

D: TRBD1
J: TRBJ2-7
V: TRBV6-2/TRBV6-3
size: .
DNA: TGTGCCAGCAGTTACTCAGCCATCCCGGGACAGGGGGCCTACGAGCAGTACTTC
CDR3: CASSYSAIPGQGAYEQYF

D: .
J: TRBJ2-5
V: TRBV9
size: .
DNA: TGTGCCAGCAGCGTGGTGATTGAAGAGACCCAGTACTTC
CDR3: CASSVVIEETQYF

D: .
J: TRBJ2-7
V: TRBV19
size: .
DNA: TGTGCCAGTAGTATAGGGTCCCGGGGCATCGACGAGCAGTACTTC
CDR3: CASSIGSRGIDEQYF

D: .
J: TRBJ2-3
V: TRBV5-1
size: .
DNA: TGCGCCAGCAACTTGTACAGTCCAGATACGCAGTATTTT
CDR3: CASNLYSPDTQYF

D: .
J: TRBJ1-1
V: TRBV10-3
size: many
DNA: TGTGCCATCAGTGAGATTCCAGGGGAGAACACTGAAGCTTTCTTT
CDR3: CAISEIPGENTEAFF

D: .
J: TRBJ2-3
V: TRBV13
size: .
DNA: TGTGCCAGCAGCCCCCAACAGGACTTTGATACGCAGTATTTT
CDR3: CASSPQQDFDTQYF

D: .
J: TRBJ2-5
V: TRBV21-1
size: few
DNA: TGTGTCAGCAGCACCCACTTAGCGGGGGGGTTCCCAGAGACCCAGTACTTC
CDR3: CVSSTHLAGGFPETQYF

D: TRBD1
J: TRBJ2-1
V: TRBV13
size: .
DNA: TGTGCCGGCAGCCCCGGGACAGGTTTTGAGCAGTTCTTC
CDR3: CAGSPGTGFEQFF

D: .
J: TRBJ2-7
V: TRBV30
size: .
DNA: TGTGCCTGGAGTCAGGATGCCTACGAGCAGTACTTC
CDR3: CAWSQDAYEQYF

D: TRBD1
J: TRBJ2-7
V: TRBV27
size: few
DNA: TGTGCCAGCAGTTTCACAGGGGGCTTTTACGAGCAGTACTTC
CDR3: CASSFTGGFYEQYF

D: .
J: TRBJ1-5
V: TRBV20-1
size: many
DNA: TGCAGTGCTAGAGATGTGGGAGTCAATCAGCCCCAGCATTTT
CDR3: CSARDVGVNQPQHF

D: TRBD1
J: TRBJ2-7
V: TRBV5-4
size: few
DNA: TGTGCCAGTCGAAATAGGGACAGAGCCTACGAGCAGTACTTC
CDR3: CASRNRDRAYEQYF

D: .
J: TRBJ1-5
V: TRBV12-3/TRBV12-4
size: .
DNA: TGTGCCAGCAGCATCCGGGCCGCATATCAGCCCCAGCATTTT
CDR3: CASSIRAAYQPQHF